Listed below are T cell receptor beta chains from one sample, sequenced in a study of response to subunit inactivated influenza vaccine. From the RT-PCR reads, TCRdb called clonotypes with MiXCR, one entry per CDR3 protein. The table includes about 620,000 distinct CDR3 sequences, over 9% detected once. Separately, the same data were catalogued under a study of T cells expressing NK-cell markers.

Here the sequenced sample was PBMCs from blood, taken on the day of vaccination. The source is a man aged 50-60 years who received an inactivated influenza vaccine. CDR3s include the opening cysteine and the closing phenylalanine or tryptophan. D genes are given only for firm matches. Only some rows state a clone size, as once, few, many or a class for expanded clones.

abundance,j_gene,v_gene,d_gene,CDR3aa,CDR3nt
NA,TRBJ2-1,TRBV11-2,NA,CASSLDPSGPLTYNEQFF,TGTGCCAGCAGCTTAGACCCGTCCGGGCCATTAACCTACAATGAGCAGTTCTTC
many,TRBJ1-4,TRBV6-5,TRBD1,CASSYSPPTGAGEKLFF,TGTGCCAGCAGTTACTCACCTCCGACAGGGGCAGGTGAAAAACTGTTTTTT
few,TRBJ2-2,TRBV7-6,TRBD2,CASSWASGGTTGELFF,TGTGCCAGCAGCTGGGCTAGCGGGGGCACAACCGGGGAGCTGTTTTTT
NA,TRBJ2-7,TRBV5-6,NA,CASSLGAVHEQYF,TGTGCCAGCAGCTTGGGGGCCGTCCACGAGCAGTACTTC
many,TRBJ2-3,TRBV29-1,NA,CSVQMGTDRTDTQYF,TGCAGCGTCCAAATGGGGACGGACCGCACAGATACGCAGTATTTT
NA,TRBJ2-7,TRBV7-2,TRBD2,CASSTGLAGRYEQYF,TGTGCCAGCAGCACCGGACTAGCGGGAAGGTACGAGCAGTACTTC
few,TRBJ1-3,TRBV12-3/TRBV12-4,NA,CASSQQGPSSGNTIYF,TGTGCCAGCAGTCAACAGGGACCGAGCTCTGGAAACACCATATATTTT
few,TRBJ2-1,TRBV7-2,TRBD1,CASSYTGTGLFEQFF,TGTGCCAGCAGCTATACCGGGACAGGGTTGTTTGAGCAGTTCTTC
many,TRBJ1-1,TRBV4-3,NA,CASSQNDGMSSEAFF,TGCGCCAGCAGCCAAAACGACGGTATGAGCTCTGAAGCTTTCTTT
NA,TRBJ1-5,TRBV19,NA,CASSIMALKGNQPQHF,TGTGCCAGTAGTATCATGGCCCTAAAAGGCAATCAGCCCCAGCATTTT
few,TRBJ2-3,TRBV4-1,NA,CASSQIGEISTDTQYF,TGCGCCAGCAGCCAAATAGGCGAGATAAGCACAGATACGCAGTATTTT
NA,TRBJ2-1,TRBV20-1,NA,CSARETAHNEQFF,TGCAGTGCTAGAGAGACGGCCCACAATGAGCAGTTCTTC
NA,TRBJ2-7,TRBV6-2/TRBV6-3,NA,CASSWSGPYEQYF,TGTGCCAGCAGTTGGTCGGGACCCTACGAGCAGTACTTC
NA,TRBJ2-3,TRBV5-1,TRBD2,CASSSGTSGGSTDTQYF,TGCGCCAGCAGCTCTGGGACTAGCGGGGGTAGCACAGATACGCAGTATTTT
few,TRBJ2-7,TRBV7-9,NA,CASSLVTGEDEQYF,TGTGCCAGCAGCTTAGTTACAGGGGAGGACGAGCAGTACTTC
NA,TRBJ2-1,TRBV12-3/TRBV12-4,NA,CASSNPRGTDNEQFF,TGTGCCAGCAGTAACCCAAGGGGCACTGACAATGAGCAGTTCTTC
many,TRBJ2-3,TRBV5-1,NA,CASSEGGAGGDTQYF,TGCGCCAGCAGCGAGGGGGGTGCCGGTGGAGATACGCAGTATTTT